These 8 T cell receptor beta chains originate from one sample sequenced in a study of blood T cell repertoires in COVID-19 (dated by TCRdb to 2018 to 2020). The library was produced with the immunoSEQ multiplex PCR assay. This is the immuneACCESS table as TCRdb keeps it, with only in-frame sequences that have V and J called. A part of the clones is gone; compared with another copy, unresolved V genes explain less than half, and the rest is unexplained. The sample table records about 210,000 clones; about 86% of these occur just once. About 9.8% of the sample is held by the ten biggest clonotypes. Sequences were obtained from PBMCs or T cells enriched from blood (not recorded which). The receptors come from a woman between 45 and 60 years old with acute COVID-19.

The rearrangement joins TRBV10-3 to TRBJ1-5; 9 bases fit TRBD1. Trimming at V came to 3 bases and at J to 1 base, leaving 4 bases not matched to a gene. There are 16 residues in the CDR3. Germline CDR1 and CDR2: ENHRY and SYGVKD. In nucleotides, the CDR3 is TGTGCCATCAGTGACACCGACAGGGGGAGCAATCAGCCCCAGCATTTT. Protein sequence: CAISDTDRGSNQPQHF.

This clone was seen a few times. The rearrangement links TRBV7-2 to TRBJ1-1, with D perhaps TRBD1 (6 bases). Deletions cut 1 base from V and 0 bases from J, with 9 bases between. The length of the CDR3 is 15 residues. From germline, CDR1 is SGHTA and CDR2 FQGNSA. CDR3 in DNA: TGTGCCAGCAGCTTAGAGGGGACACTGAACACTGAAGCTTTCTTT. It encodes CASSLEGTLNTEAFF.

The table lists this clone with a few counts. The CDR3 nucleotides read TGTGCCAGCAGCTTATCCGTCAATGAGCAGTTCTTC. Translated: CASSLSVNEQFF. This chain connects TRBV7-3 to TRBJ2-1; D gene uncertain. CDR3 length: 12 amino acids. Trimming left V 2 bases short and J 6 bases short, with 5 bases between. Germline CDR1 SGHTA, CDR2 FQGTGA.

The V call is TRBV6-5, the J call TRBJ1-2, with D perhaps TRBD1 (6 bases). The germline V gene has CDR1 MNHEY and CDR2 SVGAGI. CDR3 length equals 14 residues. V lost 7 bases, J lost 10 bases, and 22 bases lay in between. The CDR3 reads CASTPGGALGDYTF. CDR3 in DNA: TGTGCCAGCACCCCTGGGGGGGCCCTGGGTGACTACACCTTC.

The J gene is TRBJ1-2, the V gene TRBV11-2; a weak D match, TRBD1 (5 bases). The germline V gene has CDR1 SGHAT and CDR2 FQNNGV. V lost 0 bases, J lost 6 bases, and 14 bases lay in between. The CDR3 runs to 15 residues. The CDR3 DNA reads TGTGCCAGCAGCTTAGAGGGGGGGTCCGTTAATGGCTACACCTTC. This codes for CASSLEGGSVNGYTF.

In this sample, this clone turned up many times. This chain connects TRBV5-4 to TRBJ1-4; 10 bases agree with TRBD1. V lost 4 bases and J lost 0; bases outside the gene matches: 9. This CDR3 has 18 residues. Germline-derived CDR1 and CDR2 are SGHNT and YYREEE (reference sequence). Here the CDR3 reads CASSLHRDRGTTNEKLFF. The CDR3 DNA reads TGTGCCAGCAGCCTCCACCGGGACAGGGGAACAACTAATGAAAAACTGTTTTTT.

V gene TRBV20-1 combines with J gene TRBJ2-7; 10 bases map to TRBD1. V shed 3 bases, J shed 6 bases, and the junction held 5 bases outside the gene matches. The CDR3 totals 13 residues. Germline V gives CDR1 DFQATT, CDR2 SNEGSKA (reference sequence). The CDR3 sequence is CSASEGTGVEQYF. As DNA, the CDR3 is TGCAGTGCTAGTGAGGGGACAGGGGTCGAGCAGTACTTC.

The chain is built from TRBV11-1 and TRBJ1-1; D ambiguous. Between the trimmed V and J ends, which lost 5 bases and 4 bases, there was a span of 8 bases. This CDR3 spans 12 amino acids. From germline, CDR1 is SGHAT and CDR2 FQDESV (reference sequence). In DNA, the CDR3 is TGTGCCAGCAGCCGATATAGCACTGAAGCTTTCTTT. Translation gives CASSRYSTEAFF.